A single sample gave rise to the 30 T cell receptor beta chains below, sequenced in a study of CD8 T cells in ankylosing spondylitis. Regarding the study as a whole: Typical of ankylosing spondylitis blood, it appeared, was a TCR beta motif of several highly homologous variants.

These receptors lack a known antigen. TCRdb independently ran MiXCR on the 5' RACE reads; one entry per CDR3 protein. The sample holds 800,000 to 900,000 distinct CDR3 sequences, over 9.5% seen once. Material for sequencing was blood, either unsorted or a sorted T cell fraction (not recorded which). The source of these receptors is a male donor with ankylosing spondylitis.

The chain joins TRBV6-2 or TRBV6-3 to TRBJ2-7; 7 nucleotides align to TRBD2. The CDR3 extends over 15 amino acids. The V and J ends lost 3 bases and 0 bases, in that order; junction bases with no gene match: 5. Germline CDR1 MNHEY, CDR2 SVGEGT. DNA of the CDR3: TGTGCCAGCAGTTATGGGAGGGACGGCTCCTACGAGCAGTACTTC. Protein product: CASSYGRDGSYEQYF.

The chain couples TRBV20-1 to TRBJ2-7, with D unresolved. CDR3 size: 11 residues. V was cut by 3 bases and J by 9 bases, with 12 bases left in between. CDR1 and CDR2 from the germline V gene are DFQATT and SNEGSKA (reference sequence). CDR3 amino acids: CSASEDRGQYF. CDR3 DNA: TGCAGTGCTAGTGAGGACCGAGGGCAGTACTTC.

This clonotype was seen a handful of times. The rearrangement uses TRBV11-3 and TRBJ2-1, with 11 bases lining up with TRBD2. Germline CDR1 reads SGHNT; CDR2 reads YENEEA. Losses at the gene ends were 6 bases for V and 3 bases for J; bases not matched to a gene: 13. The CDR3 covers 18 residues. The CDR3 region is CASSSPVSGRVLYNEQFF. The CDR3 DNA reads as TGTGCCAGCAGTTCACCTGTTAGCGGGAGGGTTCTCTACAATGAGCAGTTCTTC.

This clonotype was seen more than once but under ten times. This chain connects TRBV18 to TRBJ1-1; 7 bases match TRBD1. Germline lookup yields CDR1 KGHSH and CDR2 LQKENI. J gave up 8 bases and V 6 bases, and 12 bases lay outside the gene matches. This CDR3 contains 14 residues. The CDR3 DNA sequence: TGTGCCAGCTCCCCAGGGAGGGGACAGACAGAAGCTTTCTTT. This translates into CASSPGRGQTEAFF.

This clonotype has just a few counts. The chain joins TRBV6-1 to TRBJ2-2; 7 nucleotides match TRBD1. The CDR3 has 15 residues. Trimming at V came to 6 bases and at J to 0 bases, leaving 4 bases not matched to a gene. The germline V gene has CDR1 MNHNS and CDR2 SASEGT. Here the CDR3 DNA reads TGTGCCAGCAGCAGGGACAGTACGAACACCGGGGAGCTGTTTTTT. This sequence encodes CASSRDSTNTGELFF.

This CDR3 is CSAARRGTEAFF. The DNA of the CDR3 is TGCAGCGCTGCGCGCAGGGGTACTGAAGCTTTCTTT. This chain uses TRBV29-1 with TRBJ1-1; a weak D match, TRBD1 (6 bases). The CDR3 extends over 12 amino acids. CDR1 and CDR2 (germline): SQVTM, ANQGSEA. V was trimmed by 7 bases and J by 5 bases, leaving 14 bases between them.

The sample holds a few counts of this clonotype. The chain employs TRBV20-1 and TRBJ2-7; D remains unclear. V shed 6 bases and J shed 7 bases, with 22 bases lying between them. Germline V lookup: CDR1 DFQATT, CDR2 SNEGSKA (reference sequence). CDR3 length equals 14 residues. CDR3 region: CSARRPALPGEQYF. The CDR3 nucleotides are TGCAGTGCCCGCCGGCCCGCCCTCCCCGGGGAGCAGTACTTC.

A few counts support this clonotype. The rearrangement joins TRBV7-9 to TRBJ2-1; D is perhaps TRBD2 (6 bases). The germline V gene encodes CDR1 SEHNR and CDR2 FQNEAQ (reference sequence). V was cut by 1 base and J by 5 bases, with 12 bases left in between. This CDR3 contains 15 residues. CDR3 sequence (DNA): TGTGCCAGCAGCTTAGGGGGAGGCAGGAACAATGAGCAGTTCTTC. Translation: CASSLGGGRNNEQFF.

The chain joins TRBV5-1 to TRBJ1-4; 9 bases line up with TRBD1. There are 15 residues in the CDR3. V trimming: 4 bases; J trimming: 5 bases; junction bases outside the gene matches: 6. In germline, CDR1 is SGHRS, CDR2 YFSETQ. The CDR3 bases are TGCGCCAGCAGCCTCGGACAGGGGTTAAATGAAAAACTGTTTTTT. Amino acid sequence: CASSLGQGLNEKLFF. The full variable domain, its missing parts supplied by reference TRBV5-1 and TRBJ1-4, is KAGVTQTPRYLIKTRGQQVTLSCSPISGHRSVSWYQQTPGQGLQFLFEYFSETQRNKGNFPGRFSGRQFSNSRSEMNVSTLELGDSALYLCASSLGQGLNEKLFFGSGTQLSVL.

The chain is built from TRBV20-1 and TRBJ1-2, with TRBD1 as a possible D gene (6 bases). V lost 3 bases to trimming and J lost 9 bases, with 17 bases between them. Germline CDR1 reads DFQATT; CDR2 reads SNEGSKA (reference sequence). This CDR3 has 13 amino acids. The CDR3 reads CSASAQGKRSYTF. CDR3 sequence (DNA): TGCAGTGCTAGCGCACAGGGAAAAAGGAGCTACACCTTC.

In its sample, this clonotype was seen a few times. The chain joins TRBV20-1 to TRBJ1-1; a possible D gene is TRBD1 (5 bases). Germline V gene data show CDR1 as DFQATT and CDR2 as SNEGSKA (reference sequence). The ends were cut back, 2 bases at V and 7 bases at J, with 14 bases in the middle. This CDR3 is built from 13 residues. CDR3 DNA: TGCAGTGCTAGAAAAAGAGGGGAGGGTGAAGCTTTCTTT. Amino acid sequence: CSARKRGEGEAFF.

The chain employs TRBV20-1 and TRBJ2-7, with D unresolved. This CDR3 is 14 amino acids long. Germline CDR1 DFQATT, CDR2 SNEGSKA (reference sequence). Between the trimmed V and J ends, which lost 5 bases and 3 bases, there was a span of 17 bases. The CDR3 bases are TGCAGTGCTTTTTACTCCGGGCCCGGCTACGAGCAGTACTTC. Its protein product is CSAFYSGPGYEQYF.

This chain links TRBV21-1 with TRBJ2-3; no check of the table's D call, TRBD2, against the DNA was made. TRBV21-1 constitutes a pseudogene. The CDR3 contains 15 residues. Here the CDR3 DNA reads TGTGCCAGCAGCAAAAGGGCCCAACACACAGATACGCAGTATTTT. Encoded protein: CASSKRAQHTDTQYF.

This clonotype was detected many times. The chain employs TRBV12-3 or TRBV12-4 and TRBJ1-1, with D maybe TRBD1 (5 bases). The CDR3 runs 13 residues. Trimming shortened V by 7 bases and J by 1 base, and 10 bases separated the two germline ends. The CDR3 region is CASTATANTEAFF. The CDR3 DNA sequence: TGTGCCAGCACCGCGACAGCGAACACTGAAGCTTTCTTT.

This chain links TRBV5-1 with TRBJ1-6; 8 bases line up with TRBD1. The V gene's germline CDR1 is SGHRS and CDR2 YFSETQ. V lost 4 bases, J lost 10 bases, and 7 bases stayed unmatched. This CDR3 has 14 residues. The CDR3 coding sequence is TGCGCCAGCAGCCTCGAGGACAGGGTCTCACCCCTCCACTTT. Encoded protein: CASSLEDRVSPLHF.

This clonotype has only a few counts. The chain combines TRBV9 with TRBJ2-3; the D gene is possibly TRBD2 (6 bases). CDR1 and CDR2 (germline): SGDLS, YYNGEE. Trimming removed 0 bases from V and 4 bases from J, with 12 bases in between. The CDR3 spans 15 residues. The CDR3: CASSVEAPGADTQYF. The CDR3 DNA reads TGTGCCAGCAGCGTAGAGGCACCGGGGGCAGATACGCAGTATTTT.

This rearrangement joins TRBV15 to TRBJ2-5; D not certain. The CDR3 is 16 residues long. Germline CDR1 and CDR2: LNHNV and YYDKDF (reference sequence). Deletions cut 1 base from V and 5 bases from J, with 17 bases between. The CDR3 region is CATSRAMAPTVETQYF. CDR3 nucleotides: TGTGCCACCAGCAGAGCAATGGCCCCGACCGTCGAGACCCAGTACTTC.

This clonotype has only a few counts. V and J are TRBV20-1 and TRBJ1-2; D is unclear. The CDR3 is 17 amino acids. Per germline, CDR1 DFQATT and CDR2 SNEGSKA (reference sequence). V lost 0 bases to trimming and J lost 1 base, with 18 bases between them. CDR3 protein: CSARDPRSETHNYGYTF. For the CDR3, the DNA is TGCAGTGCTAGAGATCCCAGGAGCGAAACCCATAACTATGGCTACACCTTC.

The table lists this clonotype with many counts. The rearrangement uses TRBV20-1 and TRBJ2-1; D not certain. The germline V gene encodes CDR1 DFQATT and CDR2 SNEGSKA (reference sequence). The V gene lost 3 bases and the J gene lost 2 bases, with 11 bases spanning the gap. CDR3 size: 14 residues. The CDR3 DNA reads as TGCAGTGCTAGTGCCCCATTAACCTACAATGAGCAGTTCTTC. Protein sequence: CSASAPLTYNEQFF.

This clonotype was counted a few times. V and J are TRBV19 and TRBJ1-6, with 8 bases identical to TRBD1. V shed 7 bases, J shed 5 bases, and the junction held 7 bases outside the gene matches. Germline CDR1 LNHDA, CDR2 SQIVND (reference sequence). The CDR3 has 15 residues. CDR3 region: CASTPRDRHNSPLHF. The CDR3 DNA is TGTGCCAGTACCCCCCGGGACAGGCATAATTCACCCCTCCACTTT.

The genes are TRBV7-9 and TRBJ1-2; D is unresolved. This CDR3 is 13 amino acids long. Germline V gives CDR1 SEHNR, CDR2 FQNEAQ (reference sequence). The V end was cut by 2 bases, the J end by 2 bases, with 6 bases between. CDR3 protein: CASSLKGNYGYTF. DNA for the CDR3: TGTGCCAGCAGCTTAAAAGGGAACTATGGCTACACCTTC.

The chain uses TRBV4-2 and TRBJ2-7, with 9 bases aligning to TRBD2. This CDR3 region has 16 residues. Germline CDR1 LGHNA, CDR2 YNFKEQ. V lost 3 bases, J lost 3 bases, and 9 bases stayed unmatched. The CDR3 sequence: CASSQRAGLADYEQYF. The CDR3 coding sequence is TGTGCCAGCAGCCAGCGGGCGGGACTAGCTGACTACGAGCAGTACTTC.

CDR3 nucleotides: TGTGCCAGCAGAACAAGCCGACAGGGGTTCTTT. This gives the protein CASRTSRQGFF. The gene calls are TRBV6-1 and TRBJ1-1; 8 nucleotides match TRBD1. The CDR3 has 11 residues. V shed 6 bases, J shed 14 bases, and the junction held 8 bases outside the gene matches. Germline V gene data show CDR1 as MNHNS and CDR2 as SASEGT.

The sample holds many counts of this clonotype. V is TRBV7-2 and J is TRBJ1-4; D ambiguous. Germline V lookup: CDR1 SGHTA, CDR2 FQGNSA. The CDR3 contains 15 residues. V lost 1 base and J lost 8, with 14 bases in between. The chain's CDR3 is CASSLDGKGGEKLFF. DNA for the CDR3: TGTGCCAGCAGCTTAGACGGGAAGGGTGGAGAAAAACTGTTTTTT. The full variable domain, rest sourced from reference TRBV7-2 and TRBJ1-4, is GAGVSQSPSNKVTEKGKDVELRCDPISGHTALYWYRQSLGQGLEFLIYFQGNSAPDKSGLPSDRFSAERTGGSVSTLTIQRTQQEDSAVYLCASSLDGKGGEKLFFGSGTQLSVL.

The table lists this clonotype with many counts. The rearrangement links TRBV6-1 to TRBJ2-2, with TRBD2 as a possible D gene (6 bases). V lost 0 bases, J lost 8 bases, and 13 bases lay in between. CDR1 and CDR2 from the germline V gene are MNHNS and SASEGT. This CDR3 has 15 residues. CDR3 loop: CASSEAWGRLGELFF. The CDR3 DNA sequence: TGTGCCAGCAGTGAAGCGTGGGGGAGGCTGGGGGAGCTGTTTTTT.

In the case of this clonotype: One junction end does not reproduce the germline sequence, and a read error may be involved. The chain joins TRBV9 to TRBJ1-4; 8 bases align to TRBD1. Germline V CDR1 and CDR2: SGDLS, YYNGEE. The CDR3 sequence is 15 residues long. The CDR3 DNA reads TGTGCCAGCAGCGTAGGTTTGCAGGGGGCGCGGAAACTGCTTTTT. It encodes CASSVGLQGARKLLF.

This clonotype showed up many times. V and J are TRBV27 and TRBJ2-7; 8 nucleotides align to TRBD1. CDR1 and CDR2 (germline): MNHEY, SMNVEV (reference sequence). The ends lost 6 bases at V and 2 bases at J; junction bases unmatched: 3. The CDR3 covers 13 residues. DNA of the CDR3: TGTGCCAGCAGGAGACAGGGGCCCTACGAGCAGTACTTC. Protein: CASRRQGPYEQYF.

The chain joins TRBV20-1 to TRBJ2-3, with a weak D call TRBD2 (5 bases). This CDR3 has 12 amino acids. Trimming pared 0 bases from V and 14 bases from J, leaving 15 bases between. The germline gives CDR1 DFQATT, CDR2 SNEGSKA (reference sequence). CDR3 region: CSARDGLSRPYF. In DNA, the CDR3 is TGCAGTGCTAGAGATGGACTTAGCCGACCGTATTTT.

The sample holds many counts of this clonotype. The chain carries TRBV10-3 and TRBJ2-5; D is uncertain. The CDR3 contains 15 residues. The germline V gene has CDR1 ENHRY and CDR2 SYGVKD. V lost 1 base to trimming and J lost 4 bases, with 13 bases between them. DNA for the CDR3: TGTGCCATCAGTGAGTACGAGAGTGGGCGAGAGACCCAGTACTTC. Residues: CAISEYESGRETQYF.

There are a few counts of this clonotype. The CDR3 nucleotides are TGCAGTGCTCTAGACAGAGGGCCCGGGAAGTTCTTC. Amino acids: CSALDRGPGKFF. The chain combines TRBV20-1 with TRBJ2-1; D could derive from TRBD1 or TRBD2 (5 bases each). The CDR3 runs to 12 residues. The V gene's germline CDR1 is DFQATT and CDR2 SNEGSKA (reference sequence). Trimming left V 5 bases short and J 14 bases short, with 19 bases between.